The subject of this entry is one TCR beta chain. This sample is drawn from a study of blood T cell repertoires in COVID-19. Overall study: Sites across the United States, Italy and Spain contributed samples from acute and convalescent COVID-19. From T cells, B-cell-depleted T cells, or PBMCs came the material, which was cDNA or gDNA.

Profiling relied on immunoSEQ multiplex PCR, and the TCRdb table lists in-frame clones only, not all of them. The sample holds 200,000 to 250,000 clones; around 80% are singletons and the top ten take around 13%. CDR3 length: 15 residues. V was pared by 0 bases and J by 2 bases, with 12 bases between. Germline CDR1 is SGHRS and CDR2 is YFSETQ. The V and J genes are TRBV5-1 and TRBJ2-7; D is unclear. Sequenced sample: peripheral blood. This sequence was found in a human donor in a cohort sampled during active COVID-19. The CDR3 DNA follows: TGCGCCAGCAGCTTGGAGCCCCCATCCCCCTACGAGCAGTACTTC. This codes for CASSLEPPSPYEQYF.